The entry below describes one T cell receptor (beta chain). The data are from a study of blood T cell repertoires in COVID-19. Across the study: COVID-19 samples from acute and convalescent phases originated in the United States, Italy and Spain. PBMCs, B-cell-depleted T cells, or T cells provided the cDNA or gDNA that made up the material.

As processed by the authors: Estimation of nucleated cell counts was performed using reference gene primer amplification. TCRdb's table, derived via immunoSEQ multiplex PCR, lists solely in-frame clones and lacks some. V and J calls and clone size are given by that table; D and trimming were obtained from the DNA. Of about 100,000 clones in the sample, 84% were seen once. The CDR3 is made up of 15 amino acids. Germline V CDR1 and CDR2: SGDLS, YYNGEE. Germline trimming cut 3 bases from V and 4 bases from J; bases unmatched to any gene: 6. The origin of this receptor is a man aged 70-80 years with active or convalescent COVID-19. What was sequenced was peripheral blood. The chain uses TRBV9 and TRBJ1-3; the match to TRBD1 covers 8 bases. The CDR3 reads CASSDRTGTGNTIYF. CDR3 nucleotides: TGTGCCAGCAGCGACCGGACAGGGACAGGAAACACCATATATTTT.